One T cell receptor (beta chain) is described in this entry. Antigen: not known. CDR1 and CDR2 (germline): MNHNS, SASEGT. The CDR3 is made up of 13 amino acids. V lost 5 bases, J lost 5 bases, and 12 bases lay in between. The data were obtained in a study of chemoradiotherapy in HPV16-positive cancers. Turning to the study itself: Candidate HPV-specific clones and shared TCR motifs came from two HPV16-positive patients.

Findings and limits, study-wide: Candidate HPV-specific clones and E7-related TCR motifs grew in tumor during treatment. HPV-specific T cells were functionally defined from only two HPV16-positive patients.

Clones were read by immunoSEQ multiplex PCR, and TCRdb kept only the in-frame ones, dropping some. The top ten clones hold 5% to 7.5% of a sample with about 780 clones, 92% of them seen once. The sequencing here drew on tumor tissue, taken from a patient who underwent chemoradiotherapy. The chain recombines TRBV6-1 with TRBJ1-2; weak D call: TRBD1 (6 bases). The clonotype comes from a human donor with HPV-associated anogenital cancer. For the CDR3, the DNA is TGTGCCAGCAGTACCCGACAGGATTATGGCTACACCTTC. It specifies CASSTRQDYGYTF.